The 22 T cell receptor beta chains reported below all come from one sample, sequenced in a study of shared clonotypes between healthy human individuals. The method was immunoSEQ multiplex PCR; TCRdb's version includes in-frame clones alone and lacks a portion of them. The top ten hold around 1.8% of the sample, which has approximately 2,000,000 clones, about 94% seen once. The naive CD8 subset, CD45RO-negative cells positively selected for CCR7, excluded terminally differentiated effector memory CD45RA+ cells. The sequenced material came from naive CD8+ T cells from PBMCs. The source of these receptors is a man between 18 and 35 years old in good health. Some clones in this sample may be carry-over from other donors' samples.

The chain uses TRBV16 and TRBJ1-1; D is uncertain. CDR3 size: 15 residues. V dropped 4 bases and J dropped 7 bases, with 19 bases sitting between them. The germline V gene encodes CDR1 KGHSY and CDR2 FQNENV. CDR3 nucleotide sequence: TGTGCCAGCAGCCTTTGGAGAGCAGCAGGAGTTGAAGCTTTCTTT. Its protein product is CASSLWRAAGVEAFF.

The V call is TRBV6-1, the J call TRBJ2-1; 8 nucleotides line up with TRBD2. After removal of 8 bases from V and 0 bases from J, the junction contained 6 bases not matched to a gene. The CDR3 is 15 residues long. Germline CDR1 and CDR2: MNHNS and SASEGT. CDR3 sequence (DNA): TGTGCCAGCGTGAGCGGGAGATCCTCCTACAATGAGCAGTTCTTC. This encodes CASVSGRSSYNEQFF.

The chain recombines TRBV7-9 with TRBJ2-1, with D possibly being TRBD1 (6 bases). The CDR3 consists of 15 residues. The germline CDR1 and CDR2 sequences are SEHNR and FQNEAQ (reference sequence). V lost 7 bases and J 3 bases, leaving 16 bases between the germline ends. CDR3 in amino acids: CASTKDRDIYNEQFF. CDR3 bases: TGTGCCAGCACCAAAGACCGGGACATCTACAATGAGCAGTTCTTC.

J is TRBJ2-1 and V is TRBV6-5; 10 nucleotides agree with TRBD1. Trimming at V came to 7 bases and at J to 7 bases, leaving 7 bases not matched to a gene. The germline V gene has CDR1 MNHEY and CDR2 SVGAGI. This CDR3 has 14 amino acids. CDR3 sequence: CASTSGTGENEQFF. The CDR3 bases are TGTGCCAGCACGTCCGGGACAGGGGAGAATGAGCAGTTCTTC.

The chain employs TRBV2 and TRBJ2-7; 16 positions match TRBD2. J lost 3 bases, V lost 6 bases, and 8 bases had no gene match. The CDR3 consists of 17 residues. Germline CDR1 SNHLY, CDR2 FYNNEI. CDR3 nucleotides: TGTGCCAGCAGAACCGGGACTAGCGGGAGGGCCCTCTACGAGCAGTACTTC. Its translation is CASRTGTSGRALYEQYF.

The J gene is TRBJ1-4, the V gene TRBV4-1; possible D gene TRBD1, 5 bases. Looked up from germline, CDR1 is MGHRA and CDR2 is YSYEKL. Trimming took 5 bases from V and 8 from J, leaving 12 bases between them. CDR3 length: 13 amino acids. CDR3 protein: CASSVGVMEKLFF. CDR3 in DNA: TGCGCCAGCAGCGTGGGGGTAATGGAAAAACTGTTTTTT.

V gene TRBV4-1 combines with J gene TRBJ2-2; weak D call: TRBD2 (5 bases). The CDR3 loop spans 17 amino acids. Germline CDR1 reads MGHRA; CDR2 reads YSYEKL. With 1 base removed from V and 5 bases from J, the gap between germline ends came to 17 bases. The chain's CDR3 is CASSQGWWGEGTGELFF. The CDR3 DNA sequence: TGCGCCAGCAGCCAAGGGTGGTGGGGAGAAGGGACCGGGGAGCTGTTTTTT.

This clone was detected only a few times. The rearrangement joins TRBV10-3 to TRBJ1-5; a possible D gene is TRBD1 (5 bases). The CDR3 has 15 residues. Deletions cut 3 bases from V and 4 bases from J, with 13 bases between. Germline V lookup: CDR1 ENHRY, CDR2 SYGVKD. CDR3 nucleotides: TGTGCCATCAGTGATTTAAGGGAGGGGAATCAGCCCCAGCATTTT. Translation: CAISDLREGNQPQHF.

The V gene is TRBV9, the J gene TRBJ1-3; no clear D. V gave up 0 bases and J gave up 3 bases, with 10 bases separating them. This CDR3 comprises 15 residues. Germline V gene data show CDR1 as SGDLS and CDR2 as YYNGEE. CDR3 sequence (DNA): TGTGCCAGCAGCGTAGAGGGCACAAGTGGAAACACCATATATTTT. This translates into CASSVEGTSGNTIYF.

CDR3: CASSFNTYEQYF. The CDR3 nucleotides are TGTGCCAGCAGCTTCAACACCTACGAGCAGTACTTC. The chain couples TRBV5-4 to TRBJ2-7; D unresolved. The germline V gene encodes CDR1 SGHNT and CDR2 YYREEE (reference sequence). The CDR3 sequence is 12 residues long. Trimming took off 2 bases at V and 2 bases at J, with 5 bases between the two ends.

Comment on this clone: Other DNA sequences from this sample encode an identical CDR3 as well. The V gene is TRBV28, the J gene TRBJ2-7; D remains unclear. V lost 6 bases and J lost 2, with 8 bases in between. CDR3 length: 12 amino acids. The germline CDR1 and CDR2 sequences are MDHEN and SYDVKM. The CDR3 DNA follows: TGTGCCAGCAGCCTTCGTCCCTACGAGCAGTACTTC. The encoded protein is CASSLRPYEQYF.

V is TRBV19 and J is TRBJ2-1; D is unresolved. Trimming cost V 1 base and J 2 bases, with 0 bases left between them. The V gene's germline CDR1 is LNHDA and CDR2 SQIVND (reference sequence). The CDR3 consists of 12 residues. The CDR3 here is CASSIAYNEQFF. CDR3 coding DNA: TGTGCCAGTAGTATAGCCTACAATGAGCAGTTCTTC.

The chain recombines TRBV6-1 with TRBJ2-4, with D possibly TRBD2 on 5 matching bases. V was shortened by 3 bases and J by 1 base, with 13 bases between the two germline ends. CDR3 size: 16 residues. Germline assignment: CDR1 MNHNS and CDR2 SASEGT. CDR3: CASSDDGGLAKNIQYF. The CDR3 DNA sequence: TGTGCCAGCAGTGATGATGGAGGTCTGGCCAAAAACATTCAGTACTTC.

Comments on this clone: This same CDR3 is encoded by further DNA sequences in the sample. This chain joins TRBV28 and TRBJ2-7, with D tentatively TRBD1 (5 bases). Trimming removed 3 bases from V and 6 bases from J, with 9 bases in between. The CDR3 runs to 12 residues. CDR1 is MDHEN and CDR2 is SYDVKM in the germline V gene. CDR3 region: CASSLGRGEQYF. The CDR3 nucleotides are TGTGCCAGCAGTTTGGGAAGGGGCGAGCAGTACTTC.

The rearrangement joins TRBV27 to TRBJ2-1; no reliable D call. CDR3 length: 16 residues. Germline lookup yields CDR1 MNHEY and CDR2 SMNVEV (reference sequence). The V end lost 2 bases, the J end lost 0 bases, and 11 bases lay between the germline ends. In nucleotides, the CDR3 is TGTGCCAGCAGTTTACGGGTGGTTAGCTCCTACAATGAGCAGTTCTTC. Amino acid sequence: CASSLRVVSSYNEQFF.

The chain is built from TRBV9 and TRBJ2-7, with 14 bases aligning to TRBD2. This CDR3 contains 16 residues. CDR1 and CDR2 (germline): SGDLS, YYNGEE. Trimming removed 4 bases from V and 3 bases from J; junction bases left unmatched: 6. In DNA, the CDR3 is TGTGCCAGCAGCCCAGAGGGGACTAGCGGGAGCTACGAGCAGTACTTC. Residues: CASSPEGTSGSYEQYF.

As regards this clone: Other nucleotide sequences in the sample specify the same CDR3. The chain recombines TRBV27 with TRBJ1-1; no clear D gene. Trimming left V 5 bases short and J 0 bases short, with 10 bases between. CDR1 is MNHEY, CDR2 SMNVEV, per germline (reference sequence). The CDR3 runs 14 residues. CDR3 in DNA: TGTGCCAGCAGTCCCCTGACGGTGAACACTGAAGCTTTCTTT. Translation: CASSPLTVNTEAFF.

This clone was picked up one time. The CDR3 loop is CASSVAEGRTYNEQFF. CDR3 coding DNA: TGTGCCAGCAGCGTAGCCGAGGGAAGGACCTACAATGAGCAGTTCTTC. V is TRBV9 and J is TRBJ2-1, with TRBD2 as a possible D gene (5 bases). Trimming took 0 bases from V and 2 from J, leaving 12 bases between them. CDR3 size: 16 residues. Germline values: CDR1 SGDLS, CDR2 YYNGEE.

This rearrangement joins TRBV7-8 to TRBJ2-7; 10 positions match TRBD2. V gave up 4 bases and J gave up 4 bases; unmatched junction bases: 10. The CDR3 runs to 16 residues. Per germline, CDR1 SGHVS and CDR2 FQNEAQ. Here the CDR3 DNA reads TGTGCCAGCAGCTCCCGCACTAGCGGGAACATGTACGAGCAGTACTTC. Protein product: CASSSRTSGNMYEQYF.

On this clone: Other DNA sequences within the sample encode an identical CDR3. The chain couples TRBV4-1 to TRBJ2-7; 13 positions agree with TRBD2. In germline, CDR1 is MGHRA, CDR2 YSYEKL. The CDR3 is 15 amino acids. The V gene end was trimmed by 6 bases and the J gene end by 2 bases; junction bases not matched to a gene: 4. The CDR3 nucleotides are TGCGCCAGCAGTCCGACTAGCGGGGGGACCTACGAGCAGTACTTC. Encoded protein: CASSPTSGGTYEQYF.

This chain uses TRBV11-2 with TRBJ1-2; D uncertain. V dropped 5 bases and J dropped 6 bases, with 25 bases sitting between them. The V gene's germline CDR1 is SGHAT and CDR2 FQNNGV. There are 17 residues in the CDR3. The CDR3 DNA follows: TGTGCCAGCAGCAACCGCGGTTTTGAGCCCTCGATTGATGGCTACACCTTC. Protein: CASSNRGFEPSIDGYTF.

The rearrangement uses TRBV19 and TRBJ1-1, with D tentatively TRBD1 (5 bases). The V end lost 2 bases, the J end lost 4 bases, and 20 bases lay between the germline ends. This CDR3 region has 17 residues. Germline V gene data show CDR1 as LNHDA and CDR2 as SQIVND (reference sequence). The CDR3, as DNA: TGTGCCAGTAGTATACGGGGGGTCGGACGTTTAGGCACTGAAGCTTTCTTT. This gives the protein CASSIRGVGRLGTEAFF.